Shown below are 12 T cell receptor beta chains from a single sample sequenced in a study of blood T cell repertoires in COVID-19. The assay was immunoSEQ multiplex PCR, and TCRdb's table has in-frame clones only and misses some. The repertoire includes hundreds of thousands of clones, around 90% of them detected once, and 0.85% to 0.9% sits in the top ten. Material for sequencing was PBMCs or T cells enriched from blood (not recorded which). These receptors all come from a man aged 50 to 60 who had been exposed to COVID-19.

The chain combines TRBV3-1 (or the pseudogene TRBV3-2) with TRBJ2-4; TRBD2 agrees at 12 bases. J was trimmed by 1 base and V by 6 bases; bases with no gene match: 1. The CDR3 is 15 amino acids. The germline V gene encodes CDR1 LGHDT and CDR2 YNNKEL (reference sequence). The CDR3 reads CASSLAGGAKNIQYF. DNA of the CDR3: TGTGCCAGCAGTCTAGCGGGGGGGGCCAAAAACATTCAGTACTTC.

This clone was counted only a few times. The J gene is TRBJ1-5, the V gene TRBV5-1; 9 bases line up with TRBD1. The germline V gene has CDR1 SGHRS and CDR2 YFSETQ. The CDR3 runs to 15 residues. The trim removed 0 bases at V and 6 bases at J, leaving 4 bases unmatched. The CDR3 nucleotides are TGCGCCAGCAGCTTGGAAACAGGGGGCGGTCAGCCCCAGCATTTT. It yields the protein CASSLETGGGQPQHF.

J is TRBJ2-3 and V is TRBV15, with TRBD1 identical over 7 bases. Germline V lookup: CDR1 LNHNV, CDR2 YYDKDF (reference sequence). This CDR3 is 12 amino acids long. Germline trimming cut 3 bases from V and 14 bases from J; bases unmatched to any gene: 8. The CDR3 DNA follows: TGTGCCACCAGCAGGGGACAGTCCGGGCGGTATTTT. This codes for CATSRGQSGRYF. The whole variable domain, remainder taken from reference TRBV15 and TRBJ2-3, is DAMVIQNPRYQVTQFGKPVTLSCSQTLNHNVMYWYQQKSSQAPKLLFHYYDKDFNNEADTPDNFQSRRPNTSFCFLDIRSPGLGDTAMYLCATSRGQSGRYFGPGTRLTVL.

The chain has TRBV30 and TRBJ2-5; D not resolved. V was clipped by 4 bases and J by 4 bases, with 10 bases between them. Germline V gives CDR1 GTSNPN, CDR2 SVGIG (reference sequence). CDR3 length equals 12 residues. The CDR3 loop is CAWTGPPETQYF. The CDR3 DNA sequence: TGTGCCTGGACAGGCCCCCCAGAGACCCAGTACTTC.

Concerning this clone itself: In the same sample, other DNA sequences code for this CDR3. This sequence joins TRBV3-1 (or the pseudogene TRBV3-2) and TRBJ1-2, with no clear D. The CDR3 has 13 amino acids. CDR1 and CDR2 from the germline V gene are LGHDT and YNNKEL (reference sequence). V was trimmed by 1 base and J by 3 bases, leaving 6 bases between them. CDR3 sequence reads: CASSQGGYYGYTF. The CDR3 DNA follows: TGTGCCAGCAGCCAAGGCGGATACTATGGCTACACCTTC.

For this clone: Mismatch with germline at one junction end may stem from a read error. The chain carries TRBV7-7 and TRBJ2-1; D uncertain. The germline gives CDR1 SSHAT, CDR2 FNYEAQ (reference sequence). This CDR3 has 13 amino acids. In DNA form, the CDR3 reads TGTGCTAGCAGCTTAGGTTTCCCGAATGAGCAGTTCTTC. This gives the protein CASSLGFPNEQFF.

This clone appeared once. This chain uses TRBV28 with TRBJ1-3; a weak D match, TRBD1 (5 bases). Germline lookup yields CDR1 MDHEN and CDR2 SYDVKM. The CDR3 contains 15 residues. V shed 5 bases and J shed 3 bases, with 14 bases lying between them. CDR3 DNA sequence: TGTGCCAGCAGTCCTCCCCCGGGGGATGGAAACACCATATATTTT. This encodes CASSPPPGDGNTIYF.

This chain joins TRBV9 and TRBJ1-6; the D is unclear. CDR1 is SGDLS, CDR2 YYNGEE, per germline. V lost 0 bases and J 9 bases, leaving 10 bases between the germline ends. The CDR3 spans 14 residues. The chain's CDR3 is CASSVGGSASPLHF. DNA for the CDR3: TGTGCCAGCAGCGTAGGAGGGTCAGCTTCACCCCTCCACTTT.

This chain uses TRBV2 with TRBJ1-5; no clear D gene. Germline V gene data show CDR1 as SNHLY and CDR2 as FYNNEI. Trimming left V 0 bases short and J 4 bases short, with 10 bases between. This CDR3 region has 15 residues. This CDR3 reads CASSEAPHGNQPQHF. The CDR3 DNA reads as TGTGCCAGCAGTGAAGCCCCACACGGGAATCAGCCCCAGCATTTT.

The rearrangement uses TRBV4-2 and TRBJ2-1; the match to TRBD2 covers 9 bases. J lost 2 bases, V lost 0 bases, and 2 bases had no gene match. This CDR3 contains 16 residues. Per the germline V gene, CDR1 is LGHNA and CDR2 is YNFKEQ. CDR3 in DNA: TGTGCCAGCAGCCAAGACCGACTAGCGGCCTACAATGAGCAGTTCTTC. It yields the protein CASSQDRLAAYNEQFF.

The chain links TRBV5-6 to TRBJ2-5, with TRBD1 matching over 8 bases. CDR3 size: 14 residues. Germline CDR1 SGHDT, CDR2 YYEEEE. V was pared by 3 bases and J by 5 bases, with 6 bases of the junction left unmatched. CDR3 DNA sequence: TGTGCCAGCAGCTCTGGACAGGGAGTGGAGACCCAGTACTTC. Translating gives CASSSGQGVETQYF.

The V call is TRBV5-1, the J call TRBJ1-1; possibly TRBD1 for D (6 bases). Germline lookup yields CDR1 SGHRS and CDR2 YFSETQ. The V end lost 4 bases, the J end lost 2 bases, and 15 bases lay between the germline ends. The CDR3 totals 15 residues. CDR3 in DNA: TGCGCCAGCAGCCTCGTCCCGACAGGTAACACTGAAGCTTTCTTT. This translates into CASSLVPTGNTEAFF. The variable domain in full, completed from reference TRBV5-1 and TRBJ1-1, reads KAGVTQTPRYLIKTRGQQVTLSCSPISGHRSVSWYQQTPGQGLQFLFEYFSETQRNKGNFPGRFSGRQFSNSRSEMNVSTLELGDSALYLCASSLVPTGNTEAFFGQGTRLTVV.